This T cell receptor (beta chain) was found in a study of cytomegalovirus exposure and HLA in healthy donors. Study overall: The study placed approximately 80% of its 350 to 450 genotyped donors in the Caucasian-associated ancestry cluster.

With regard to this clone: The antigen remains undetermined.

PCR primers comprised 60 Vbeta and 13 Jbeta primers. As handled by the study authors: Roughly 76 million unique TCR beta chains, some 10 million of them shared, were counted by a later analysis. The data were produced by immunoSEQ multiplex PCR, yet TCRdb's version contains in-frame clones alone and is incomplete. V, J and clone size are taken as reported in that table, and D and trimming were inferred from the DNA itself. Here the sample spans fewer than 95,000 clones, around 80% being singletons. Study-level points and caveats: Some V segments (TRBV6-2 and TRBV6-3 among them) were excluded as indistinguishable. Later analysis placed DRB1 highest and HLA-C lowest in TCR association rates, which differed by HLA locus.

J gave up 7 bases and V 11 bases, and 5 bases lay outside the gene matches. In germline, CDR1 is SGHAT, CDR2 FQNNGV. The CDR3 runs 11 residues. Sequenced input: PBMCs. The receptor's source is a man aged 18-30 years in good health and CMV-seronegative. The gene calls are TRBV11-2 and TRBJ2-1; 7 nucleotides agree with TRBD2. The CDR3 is CAVQRGNEQFF. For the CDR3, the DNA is TGTGCCGTCCAGCGGGGAAATGAGCAGTTCTTC.